Listed here are 8 T cell receptor beta chains from one sample, sequenced in a study of blood T cell repertoires in COVID-19. The repertoire was sequenced with immunoSEQ multiplex PCR; TCRdb's copy has only in-frame clones and lacks some. The data contain some 160,000 clones, about 86% of them singletons. Input material: peripheral blood. These TCRs come from a woman in her 70s with acute or convalescent COVID-19.

The rearrangement joins TRBV27 to TRBJ2-6; 9 bases align to TRBD1. The CDR3 extends over 18 amino acids. The J segment lost 0 bases and the V segment lost 4 bases, leaving 7 bases of the junction unmatched. The germline CDR1 and CDR2 sequences are MNHEY and SMNVEV (reference sequence). CDR3 sequence (DNA): TGTGCCAGCAGTTCCGGCACAGGGGGCTCCTCTGGGGCCAACGTCCTGACTTTC. Translated: CASSSGTGGSSGANVLTF.

The V gene is TRBV3-1 (or the pseudogene TRBV3-2), the J gene TRBJ1-2; D possibly corresponds to TRBD1 (5 bases). From germline, CDR1 is LGHDT and CDR2 YNNKEL (reference sequence). V was clipped by 4 bases and J by 2 bases, with 17 bases between them. The CDR3 is 16 residues long. CDR3 DNA sequence: TGTGCCAGCAGCCCCTCCCTCCGGGGGTTCAACTATGGCTACACCTTC. This translates into CASSPSLRGFNYGYTF.

The chain has TRBV12-3 or TRBV12-4 and TRBJ1-1, with D unresolved. Trimming left V 3 bases short and J 5 bases short, with 7 bases between. The CDR3 runs to 12 residues. The CDR3 here is CASSFWETEAFF. CDR3 nucleotide sequence: TGTGCCAGCAGTTTCTGGGAGACTGAAGCTTTCTTT.

DNA for the CDR3: TGTGCCAGCAGCGGGACTGTGCCGATTAACTATGGCTACACCTTC. Translating gives CASSGTVPINYGYTF. This rearrangement joins TRBV11-1 to TRBJ1-2, with a tentative D call TRBD1 (5 bases). This CDR3 is 15 amino acids long. Germline lookup yields CDR1 SGHAT and CDR2 FQDESV (reference sequence). V lost 5 bases and J 1 base, leaving 14 bases between the germline ends.

The rearrangement uses TRBV30 and TRBJ2-5, with 8 bases fitting TRBD2. The CDR3 has 15 amino acids. The germline V gene has CDR1 GTSNPN and CDR2 SVGIG (reference sequence). The junction had 5 bases not matched to a gene; V was cut back by 1 base and J by 1 base. The CDR3 DNA sequence: TGTGCCTGGAGTGGCGGCGGGGGGCCCCAAGAGACCCAGTACTTC. Residues: CAWSGGGGPQETQYF.

The chain has TRBV5-1 and TRBJ2-1; a weak D match, TRBD2 (6 bases). V was shortened by 1 base and J by 2 bases, with 13 bases between the two germline ends. Per the germline V gene, CDR1 is SGHRS and CDR2 is YFSETQ. The CDR3 loop spans 16 amino acids. As DNA, the CDR3 is TGCGCCAGCAGCTTGCCACGGGGAGGAACCTACAATGAGCAGTTCTTC. This gives the protein CASSLPRGGTYNEQFF. The full variable domain, completed using reference TRBV5-1 and TRBJ2-1, is KAGVTQTPRYLIKTRGQQVTLSCSPISGHRSVSWYQQTPGQGLQFLFEYFSETQRNKGNFPGRFSGRQFSNSRSEMNVSTLELGDSALYLCASSLPRGGTYNEQFFGPGTRLTVL.

The chain combines TRBV2 with TRBJ2-7; 9 nucleotides align to TRBD1. Germline trimming cut 1 base from V and 5 bases from J; bases unmatched to any gene: 3. This CDR3 has 14 residues. Germline CDR1 is SNHLY and CDR2 is FYNNEI. The CDR3 spells CASSEGQGGHEQYF. The CDR3 coding sequence is TGTGCCAGCAGTGAAGGACAGGGGGGCCACGAGCAGTACTTC.

V and J are TRBV16 and TRBJ1-2; 11 bases are a match to TRBD1. This CDR3 spans 16 amino acids. V shed 0 bases, J shed 8 bases, and the junction held 8 bases outside the gene matches. Germline CDR1 KGHSY, CDR2 FQNENV. The CDR3 here is CASSQSVGTGGGGYTF. DNA of the CDR3: TGTGCCAGCAGCCAATCCGTCGGGACAGGGGGGGGCGGCTACACCTTC.